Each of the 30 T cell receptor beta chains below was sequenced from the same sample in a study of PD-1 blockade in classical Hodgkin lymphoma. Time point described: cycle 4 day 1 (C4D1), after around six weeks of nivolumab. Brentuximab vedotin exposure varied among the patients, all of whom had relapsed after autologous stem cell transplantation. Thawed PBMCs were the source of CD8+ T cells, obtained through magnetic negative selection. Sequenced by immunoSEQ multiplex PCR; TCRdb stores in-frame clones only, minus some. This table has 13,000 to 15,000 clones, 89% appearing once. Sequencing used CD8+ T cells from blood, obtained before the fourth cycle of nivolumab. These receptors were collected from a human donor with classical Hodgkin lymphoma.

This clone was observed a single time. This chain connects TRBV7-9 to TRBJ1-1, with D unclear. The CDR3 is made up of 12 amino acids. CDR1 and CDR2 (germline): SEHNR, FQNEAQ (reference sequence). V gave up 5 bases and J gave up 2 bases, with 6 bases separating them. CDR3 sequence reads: CASSQKNTEAFF. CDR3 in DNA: TGTGCCAGCAGCCAGAAAAACACTGAAGCTTTCTTT.

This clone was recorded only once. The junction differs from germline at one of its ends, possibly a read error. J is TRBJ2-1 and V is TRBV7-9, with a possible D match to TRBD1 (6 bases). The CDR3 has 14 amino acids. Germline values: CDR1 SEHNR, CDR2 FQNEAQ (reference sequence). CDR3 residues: CASSVAQGYNEQFF. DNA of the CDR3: TGTGCCAGCAGCGTAGCTCAGGGGTACAATGAGCAGTTCTTC. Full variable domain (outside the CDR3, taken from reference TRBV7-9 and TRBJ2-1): DTGVSQNPRHKITKRGQNVTFRCDPISEHNRLYWYRQTLGQGPEFLTYFQNEAQLEKSRLLSDRFSAERPKGSFSTLEIQRTEQGDSAMYLCASSVAQGYNEQFFGPGTRLTVL.

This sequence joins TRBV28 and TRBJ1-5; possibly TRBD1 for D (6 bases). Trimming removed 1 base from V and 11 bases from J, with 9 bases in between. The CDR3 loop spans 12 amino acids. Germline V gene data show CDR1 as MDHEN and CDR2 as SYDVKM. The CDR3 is CASSLYRGSQHF. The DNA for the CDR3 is TGTGCCAGCAGTTTATATAGGGGGTCCCAGCATTTT.

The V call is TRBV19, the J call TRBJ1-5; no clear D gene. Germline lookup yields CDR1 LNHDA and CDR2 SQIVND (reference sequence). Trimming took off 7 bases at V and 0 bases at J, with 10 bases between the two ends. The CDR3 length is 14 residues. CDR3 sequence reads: CASKGLHSNQPQHF. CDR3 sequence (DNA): TGTGCCAGTAAGGGCTTACATAGCAATCAGCCCCAGCATTTT.

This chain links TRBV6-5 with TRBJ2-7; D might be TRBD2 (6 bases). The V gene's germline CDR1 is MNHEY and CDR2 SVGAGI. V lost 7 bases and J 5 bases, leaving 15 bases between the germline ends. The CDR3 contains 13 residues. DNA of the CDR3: TGTGCCAGCACCCGAACGACGGGGGACGAGCAGTACTTC. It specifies CASTRTTGDEQYF.

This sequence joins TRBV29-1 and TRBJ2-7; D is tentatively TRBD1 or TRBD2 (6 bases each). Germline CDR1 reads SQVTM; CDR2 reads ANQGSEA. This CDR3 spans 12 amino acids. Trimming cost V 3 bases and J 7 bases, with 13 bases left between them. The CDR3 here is CSVDTGTVEQYF. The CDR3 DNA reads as TGCAGCGTTGATACAGGGACTGTAGAGCAGTACTTC.

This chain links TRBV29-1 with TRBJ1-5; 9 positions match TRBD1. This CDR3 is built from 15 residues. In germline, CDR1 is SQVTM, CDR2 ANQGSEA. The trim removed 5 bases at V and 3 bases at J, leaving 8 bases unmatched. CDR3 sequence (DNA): TGCAGCGTTCCGGACAGGGGATGGATCAATCAGCCCCAGCATTTT. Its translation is CSVPDRGWINQPQHF.

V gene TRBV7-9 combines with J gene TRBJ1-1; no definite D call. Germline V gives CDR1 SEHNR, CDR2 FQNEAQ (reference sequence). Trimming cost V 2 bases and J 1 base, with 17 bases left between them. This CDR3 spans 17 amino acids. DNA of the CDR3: TGTGCCAGCAGCTTACCCCCTAGATCGGGCCCGAACACTGAAGCTTTCTTT. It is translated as CASSLPPRSGPNTEAFF.

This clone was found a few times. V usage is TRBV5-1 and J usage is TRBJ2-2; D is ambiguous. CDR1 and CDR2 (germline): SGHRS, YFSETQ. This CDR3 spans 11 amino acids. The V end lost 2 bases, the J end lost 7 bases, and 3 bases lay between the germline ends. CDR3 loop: CASSFGGELFF. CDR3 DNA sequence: TGCGCCAGCAGCTTCGGCGGGGAGCTGTTTTTT.

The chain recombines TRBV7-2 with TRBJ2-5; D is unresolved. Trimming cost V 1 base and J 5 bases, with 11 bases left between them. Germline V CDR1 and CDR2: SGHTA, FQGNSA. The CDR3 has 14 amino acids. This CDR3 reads CASSLGRAAETQYF. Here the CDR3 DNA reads TGTGCCAGCAGCTTAGGTAGGGCAGCGGAGACCCAGTACTTC.

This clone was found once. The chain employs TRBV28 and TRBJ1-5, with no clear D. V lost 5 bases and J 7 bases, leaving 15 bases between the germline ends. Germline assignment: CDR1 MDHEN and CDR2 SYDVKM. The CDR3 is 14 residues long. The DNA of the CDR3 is TGTGCCAGCAGTCCCGGGGAGGGTGGACAGCCCCAGCATTTT. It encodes CASSPGEGGQPQHF.

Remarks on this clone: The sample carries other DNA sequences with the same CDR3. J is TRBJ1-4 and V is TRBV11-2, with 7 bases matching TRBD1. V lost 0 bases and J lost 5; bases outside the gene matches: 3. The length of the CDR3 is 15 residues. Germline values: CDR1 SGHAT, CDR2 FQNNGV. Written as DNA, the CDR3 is TGTGCCAGCAGCTTAGAGGCAGGGGGAAATGAAAAACTGTTTTTT. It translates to CASSLEAGGNEKLFF. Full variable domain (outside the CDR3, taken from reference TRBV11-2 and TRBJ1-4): EAGVAQSPRYKIIEKRQSVAFWCNPISGHATLYWYQQILGQGPKLLIQFQNNGVVDDSQLPKDRFSAERLKGVDSTLKIQPAKLEDSAVYLCASSLEAGGNEKLFFGSGTQLSVL.

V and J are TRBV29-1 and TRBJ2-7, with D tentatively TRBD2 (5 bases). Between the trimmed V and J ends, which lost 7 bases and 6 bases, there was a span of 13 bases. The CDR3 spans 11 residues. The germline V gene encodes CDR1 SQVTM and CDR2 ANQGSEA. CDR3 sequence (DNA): TGCAGCGCCGCGAGTGGAGGCGAGCAGTACTTC. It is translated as CSAASGGEQYF.

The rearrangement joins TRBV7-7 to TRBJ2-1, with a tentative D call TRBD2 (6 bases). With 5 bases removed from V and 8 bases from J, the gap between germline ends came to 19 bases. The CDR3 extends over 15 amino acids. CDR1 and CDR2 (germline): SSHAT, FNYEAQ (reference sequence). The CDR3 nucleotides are TGTGCCAGCAGCCCCGGGAGATCGGCCTGGGATGAGCAGTTCTTC. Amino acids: CASSPGRSAWDEQFF.

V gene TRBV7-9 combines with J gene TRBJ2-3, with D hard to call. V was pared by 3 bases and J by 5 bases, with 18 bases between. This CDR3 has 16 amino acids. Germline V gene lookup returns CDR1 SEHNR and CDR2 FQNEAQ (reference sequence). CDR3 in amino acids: CASSFPGKKLGDTQYF. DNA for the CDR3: TGTGCCAGCAGCTTTCCCGGAAAGAAATTAGGAGATACGCAGTATTTT.

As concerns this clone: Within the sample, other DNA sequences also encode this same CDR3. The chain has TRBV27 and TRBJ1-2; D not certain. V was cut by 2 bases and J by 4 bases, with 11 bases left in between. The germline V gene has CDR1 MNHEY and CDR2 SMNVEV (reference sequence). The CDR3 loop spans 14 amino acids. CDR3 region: CASSLTGGSYGYTF. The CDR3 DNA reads TGTGCCAGCAGTTTAACGGGAGGGAGCTATGGCTACACCTTC.

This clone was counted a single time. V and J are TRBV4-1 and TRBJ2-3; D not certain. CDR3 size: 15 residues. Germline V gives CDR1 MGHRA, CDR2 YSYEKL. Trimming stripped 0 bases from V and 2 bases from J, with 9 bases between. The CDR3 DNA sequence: TGCGCCAGCAGCCAAGAGGACCAGTACACAGATACGCAGTATTTT. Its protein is CASSQEDQYTDTQYF.

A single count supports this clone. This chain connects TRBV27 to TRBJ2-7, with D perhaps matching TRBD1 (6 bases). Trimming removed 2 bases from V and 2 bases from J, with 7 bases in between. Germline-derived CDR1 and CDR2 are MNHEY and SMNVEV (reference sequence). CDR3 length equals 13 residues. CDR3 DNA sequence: TGTGCCAGCAGTTTAGGACAGACCTACGAGCAGTACTTC. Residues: CASSLGQTYEQYF.

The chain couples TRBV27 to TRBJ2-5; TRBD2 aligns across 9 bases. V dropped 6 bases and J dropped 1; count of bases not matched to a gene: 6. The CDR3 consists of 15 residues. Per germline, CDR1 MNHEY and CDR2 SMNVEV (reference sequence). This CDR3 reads CASSPGTSLQETQYF. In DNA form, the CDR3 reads TGTGCCAGCAGCCCCGGGACTAGCCTCCAAGAGACCCAGTACTTC.

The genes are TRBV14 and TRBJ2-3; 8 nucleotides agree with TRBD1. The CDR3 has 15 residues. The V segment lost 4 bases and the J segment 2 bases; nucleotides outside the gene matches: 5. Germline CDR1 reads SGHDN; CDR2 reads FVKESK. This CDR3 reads CASSRPGQDTDTQYF. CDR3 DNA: TGTGCCAGCAGCCGCCCGGGACAGGACACAGATACGCAGTATTTT.

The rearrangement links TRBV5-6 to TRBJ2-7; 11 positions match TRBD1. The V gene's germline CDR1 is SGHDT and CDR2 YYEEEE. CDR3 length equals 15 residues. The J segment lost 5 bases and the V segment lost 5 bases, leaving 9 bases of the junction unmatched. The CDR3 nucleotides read TGTGCCAGCAGTTCCCGGGACAGGGGGACCGACGAGCAGTACTTC. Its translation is CASSSRDRGTDEQYF.

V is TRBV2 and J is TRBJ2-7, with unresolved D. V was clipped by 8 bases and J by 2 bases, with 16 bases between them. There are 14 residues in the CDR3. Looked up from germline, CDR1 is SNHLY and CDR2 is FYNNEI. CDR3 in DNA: TGTGCCAGCCTTCCGAGAGCAGGAGCCTACGAGCAGTACTTC. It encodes CASLPRAGAYEQYF.

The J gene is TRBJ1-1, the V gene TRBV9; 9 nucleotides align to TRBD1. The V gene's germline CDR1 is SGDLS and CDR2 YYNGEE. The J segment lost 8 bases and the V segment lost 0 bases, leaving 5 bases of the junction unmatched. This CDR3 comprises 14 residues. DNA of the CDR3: TGTGCCAGCAGCGTAGACGGGACAGGGTTGGAAGCTTTCTTT. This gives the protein CASSVDGTGLEAFF.

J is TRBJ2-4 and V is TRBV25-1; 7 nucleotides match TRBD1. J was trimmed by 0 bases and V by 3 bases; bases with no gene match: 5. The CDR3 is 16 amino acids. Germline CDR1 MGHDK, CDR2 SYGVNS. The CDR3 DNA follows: TGTGCCAGCAGTGATGACAGGGAACTAGCCAAAAACATTCAGTACTTC. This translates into CASSDDRELAKNIQYF.

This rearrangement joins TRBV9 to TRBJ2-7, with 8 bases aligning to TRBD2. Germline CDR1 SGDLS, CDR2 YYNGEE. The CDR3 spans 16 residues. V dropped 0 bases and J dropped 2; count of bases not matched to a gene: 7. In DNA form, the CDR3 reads TGTGCCAGCAGCGTAGTTGACACTAGCGGTCCCTACGAGCAGTACTTC. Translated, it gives CASSVVDTSGPYEQYF.

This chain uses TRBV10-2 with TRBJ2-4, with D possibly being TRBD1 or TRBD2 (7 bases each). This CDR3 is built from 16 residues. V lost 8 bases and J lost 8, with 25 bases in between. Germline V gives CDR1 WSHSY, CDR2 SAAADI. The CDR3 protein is CASATHRGGERDIQYF. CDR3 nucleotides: TGCGCCAGCGCAACTCACAGGGGAGGGGAGCGGGACATTCAGTACTTC.

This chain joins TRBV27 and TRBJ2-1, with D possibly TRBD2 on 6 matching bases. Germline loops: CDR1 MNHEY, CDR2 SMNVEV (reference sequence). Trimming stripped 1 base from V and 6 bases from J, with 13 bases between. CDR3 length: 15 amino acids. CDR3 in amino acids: CASSLWREKGNEQFF. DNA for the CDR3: TGTGCCAGCAGTTTATGGCGGGAAAAGGGCAATGAGCAGTTCTTC.

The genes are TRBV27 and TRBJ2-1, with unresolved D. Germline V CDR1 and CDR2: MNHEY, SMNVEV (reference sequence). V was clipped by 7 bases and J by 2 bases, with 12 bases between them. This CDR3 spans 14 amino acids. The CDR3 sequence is CASTGLSAYNEQFF. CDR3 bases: TGTGCCAGCACCGGATTGAGCGCCTACAATGAGCAGTTCTTC.

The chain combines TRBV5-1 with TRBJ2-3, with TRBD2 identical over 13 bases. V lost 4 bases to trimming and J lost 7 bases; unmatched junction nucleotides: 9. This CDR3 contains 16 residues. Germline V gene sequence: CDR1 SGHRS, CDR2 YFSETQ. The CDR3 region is CASSTLLAGGLNTQYF. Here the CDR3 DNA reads TGCGCCAGCAGCACCCTACTAGCGGGAGGGTTAAATACGCAGTATTTT.

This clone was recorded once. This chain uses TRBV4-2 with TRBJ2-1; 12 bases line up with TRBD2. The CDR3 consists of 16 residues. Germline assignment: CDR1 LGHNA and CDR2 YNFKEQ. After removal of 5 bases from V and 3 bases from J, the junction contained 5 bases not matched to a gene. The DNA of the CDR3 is TGTGCCAGCAGCAGGATGACTAGCGGGAGCTACAATGAGCAGTTCTTC. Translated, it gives CASSRMTSGSYNEQFF.